A selection of T cell receptor beta chains follows, all from one sample in a study of radiation and T cells in renal cell carcinoma. Here immunoSEQ multiplex PCR was the method, and the copy in TCRdb shows in-frame clones only, minus some. The sample has over 120,000 clones, about 88% seen once. The input for sequencing was blood, taken from a patient whose treatment included radiotherapy and nephrectomy. The receptor set was obtained from a woman aged 45-60 years with renal cell carcinoma. CDR3s include the opening cysteine and the closing phenylalanine or tryptophan. Fields, in order: V gene, J gene, D gene, clone size, CDR3 DNA, CDR3 protein. A D gene is named only where the DNA matches it firmly. Clone size is given for some rows only: seen once, a few or many times, or a class if the clone is expanded.

>TRBV11-3|TRBJ2-1|TRBD2|NA
TGTGCCAGCAGCTCGGAGCGGGGGGGCCTGAGAAATGAGCAGTTCTTC
CASSSERGGLRNEQFF
>TRBV6-5|TRBJ1-1|NA|NA
TGTGCCAGCAGCCACGCCGAGGGGGTTCCCACTGAAGCTTTCTTT
CASSHAEGVPTEAFF
>TRBV7-2|TRBJ2-3|NA|NA
TGTGCCAGCAGCTTGCGGAAAGATACGCAGTATTTT
CASSLRKDTQYF
>TRBV4-1|TRBJ2-7|NA|NA
TGCGCCAGCAGCCAAGGATTACCAGCGGCGGAAGCCTTC
CASSQGLPAAEAF
>TRBV2|TRBJ1-5|NA|NA
TGTGCCAGCCAGTCGAGGGGAGGACAGCCCCAGCATTTT
CASQSRGGQPQHF
>TRBV7-9|TRBJ2-7|NA|many
TGTGCCAGCAGCGACTCCGGGACGGGGAGAGGGGAGCAGTACTTC
CASSDSGTGRGEQYF
>TRBV18|TRBJ2-1|TRBD1|NA
TGTGCCAGCTCACCAGCTCCGACAGGGCACCAGGGGAATGAGCAGTTCTTC
CASSPAPTGHQGNEQFF
>TRBV19|TRBJ2-7|NA|once
TGTGCCAGTAGTATCGGTGGAGGGGTCTACGAGCAGTACTTC
CASSIGGGVYEQYF
>TRBV18|TRBJ2-5|TRBD1|NA
TGTGCCAGCTCACCACCGGACAGGGTTGAGACCCAGTACTTC
CASSPPDRVETQYF
>TRBV7-8|TRBJ2-5|TRBD2|NA
TGTGCCAGCAGCTCTAGACTAGCGGGGGGAAAAGAGACCCAGTACTTC
CASSSRLAGGKETQYF
>TRBV30|TRBJ2-3|NA|few
TGTGCCTGGCAACGGAGTATCCTCACAGATACGCAGTATTTT
CAWQRSILTDTQYF
>TRBV6-1|TRBJ1-5|NA|NA
TGTGCCAGTTCGACCGGGGTAGAACAGCCCCAGCATTTT
CASSTGVEQPQHF
>TRBV7-8|TRBJ2-4|NA|NA
TGTGCCAGCAGCTTAGCGCGGGCAGTCAAAAACATTCAGTACTTC
CASSLARAVKNIQYF
>TRBV19|TRBJ1-3|NA|NA
TGTGCCAGTAGTTCTTCCGACAGCTCTGGAAACACCATATATTTT
CASSSSDSSGNTIYF
>TRBV6-1|TRBJ1-4|NA|NA
TGTGCCAGCAGTGGGATCGGACAGCCGGTCAATGAAAAACTGTTTTTT
CASSGIGQPVNEKLFF
>TRBV18|TRBJ1-5|NA|NA
TGTGCCAGCTCACCACGGGTCGATCAGCCCCAGCATTTT
CASSPRVDQPQHF
>TRBV9|TRBJ2-5|TRBD2|NA
TGTGCCAGCAGCCCGAGAGGGGACTACCCCCAAGAGACCCAGTACTTC
CASSPRGDYPQETQYF
>TRBV19|TRBJ1-6|TRBD1|NA
TGTGCCAGTAGTATCTCCCTGCGACAGGGTAATTCACCCCTCCACTTT
CASSISLRQGNSPLHF